The source of this T cell receptor (beta chain) is a study of T cell responses to AZD1222 COVID-19 vaccine. The CDR3 length is 14 residues. Trimming removed 0 bases from V and 3 bases from J, with 8 bases in between. CDR1 and CDR2 from the germline V gene are LNHNV and YYDKDF (reference sequence). The protocol was immunoSEQ multiplex PCR, while the TCRdb copy is restricted to in-frame clones and leaves out a portion. The data contain 160,000 or so clones, about 90% of them singletons. General study results and limits: Baseline serology detected seropositivity in only six or seven AZD1222 recipients. The donor cohort was predominantly white British with a female majority, and clonal diversity may have been underestimated. Sampling that yielded the repertoires occurred only after the peak T cell response.

Notes on this clone: Its antigen is undetermined.

The chain employs TRBV15 and TRBJ2-5; D gene uncertain. The sample here was peripheral blood, taken 28 days after the second AZD1222 dose. The clonotype comes from an adult who received the AZD1222 COVID-19 vaccine. The CDR3 DNA reads as TGTGCCACCAGCAGAGATAGGGCCGAAGAGACCCAGTACTTC. It is translated as CATSRDRAEETQYF. The whole variable domain, remainder taken from reference TRBV15 and TRBJ2-5, is DAMVIQNPRYQVTQFGKPVTLSCSQTLNHNVMYWYQQKSSQAPKLLFHYYDKDFNNEADTPDNFQSRRPNTSFCFLDIRSPGLGDTAMYLCATSRDRAEETQYFGPGTRLLVL.